This TCR beta chain was sequenced during a study of shared clonotypes between healthy human individuals (dated by TCRdb to 2020 to 2022). Regarding the study in general: The cohort included three men and a couple of women between 18 and 49 years of age. To estimate repertoire size and how much clonotypes are shared between individuals, the study performed deep sequencing of blood TCR repertoires from a handful of healthy adults. Leukapheresis yielded between about 0.94 and 10 billion PBMCs per donor. Different laboratories and diverse techniques were used to prepare libraries and sequence TCR repertoires, to increase sequencing depth and limit assay-specific biases. Per donor, three plates each were used for CD4 naive and CD4 memory, two for CD8 naive, and one for CD8 memory. Paper-wide results and their limitations: Incomplete sequencing was indicated by rarefaction of sorted-subset datasets, despite the large sequencing depth. Naive subsets generally had larger estimated clonotype richness than memory subsets. Sampling was restricted to blood, and TCR repertoires in tissues likely differ from the TCR repertoires found in blood. Compared with non-shared clonotypes, clonotypes shared by all four sorted-subset donors had higher generation probabilities. The genetic and exposure-history diversity represented was limited by the small number of donors. Based on pairwise subsampling, the degree of clonotype sharing among donors was expected to be affected by sequencing depth. When a handful of donors were compared, the shared fraction of clonotypes was about 5.4% for naive CD4, less than 4% for naive CD8, roughly 2.5% for memory CD4, and around 0.37% for memory CD8.

CD8 naive samples were CD45RO-negative cells positively selected for CCR7, giving a CD45RA+CCR7+ population that excluded TemRA cells. The donors were healthy, HIV-negative adults who had no recently reported acute infections or vaccinations. Every donor was a Caucasian adult residing in Nashville, Tennessee, USA. After blood collection by leukapheresis, PBMCs were isolated using Ficoll-Histopaque density gradient centrifugation and then cryopreserved in the vapor phase of liquid nitrogen. Purity and quantity of every magnetically sorted T cell population were checked by analytical flow cytometry. Genomic DNA was isolated from each sorted fraction and quantified by UV absorbance on a Nanodrop 2000c. Using the deep immunoSEQ assay, TCR CDR3 regions were amplified from genomic DNA by multiplex PCR. Extracted genomic DNA from each cell subset was distributed evenly across all wells of several immunoSEQ 96-well plates, and each plate was treated as a replicate. For sorted subsets, each replicate PCR was loaded with 200 ng genomic DNA, equivalent to 25,000 to 35,000 T cell genomes. Purified libraries were quantified with a Qubit 3.0 fluorometer, sized on a Bioanalyzer 2100, and re-quantified with the KAPA Library Quantification kit. Each immunoSEQ 96-well plate was sequenced on its own single-read 150-cycle Illumina NextSeq 550 flow cell. As for how the authors treated the data: The immunoSEQ output contained only junctional sequences without quality scores, so filtering could not match that applied to full-length reads. To assign V/J genes and CDR3, sequences were annotated using PyIR, a Python wrapper for IgBLAST v1.9, with IMGT germline references. Reads were removed for weak V/J assignments (E-value above 1e-6), missing CDR3, stop codons, out-of-frame junctions, or ambiguous translated residues. A V3J clonotype was defined by an identical inferred V gene, J gene, and CDR3 amino acid sequence. Percentage overlap between repertoires was calculated by dividing the number of shared unique clonotypes by the size of the smaller repertoire. Three approaches were used to assess repertoire richness: RTK rarefaction, the Chao1 estimator, and Recon v2.1 estimates of unobserved clonotypes. For all TCRbeta clonotypes obtained by the gDNA method from a handful of donors, generation probabilities were computed with OLGA. TCRdb took over this immuneACCESS table, retaining in-frame rearrangements with V and J assigned. Such tables are incomplete; in checked studies, under half of the missing clones stem from an unresolved V gene, and the remainder is unexplained. D and trimming were read from the DNA, whereas the V and J calls and clone size are those reported in that table. The table for this sample lists a few million clones; just under 95% of them were counted only once. The ten biggest clones cover around 1.7% of the sample.

With respect to this clone: The target of this receptor is not known. Per-base qualities were not stored, and no clone one base away is much larger.

The junction shows trimming of 5 bases on V and 7 bases on J, plus 17 bases between the germline ends. The CDR3 covers 14 residues, taking in both the cysteine and the phenylalanine. CDR3 DNA only is kept here, 42 bases in frame from base 1. CDR1 and CDR2 (SEHNR, FQNEAQ) derive from the germline V gene (reference sequence). Sequenced sample: naive CD8+ T cells from PBMCs. The cell subset or site label for this specimen denotes: CD45RA+CCR7+. The receptor was derived from a man aged 18 to 29 in good health. Some clones in this sample may be carry-over from other donors' samples. Rearrangement joined TRBV7-9 to TRBJ1-1; TRBD1 is a weak D gene call, 5 bases matching. The CDR3: CASSRWTGAVEAFF. Read as DNA, the sequence is TGTGCCAGCAGCCGATGGACTGGGGCGGTTGAAGCTTTCTTT.